A selection of T cell receptor beta chains follows, all from one sample in a study of beta chain features in type 1 diabetes. Generated by immunoSEQ multiplex PCR, the TCRdb table keeps only in-frame clones and is missing some. This sample yields some 140,000 clones, of which about 10% are seen a single time; 0.65% to 0.75% belongs to the top ten. The sequenced sample consisted of central memory CD4+ T cells from blood. These receptors were collected from a man aged 30 to 39 with type 1 diabetes. Both conserved end residues are part of each CDR3. Fields, in order: clone size, V gene, D gene, J gene, CDR3 protein, CDR3 DNA. The D gene is left open where the match is weak. Not every row has a clone size; where given, it reads once, few, many or a size class.

clone size: -
V gene: TRBV5-1
D gene: TRBD1
J gene: TRBJ2-5
CDR3 protein: CASSVGQDYQETQYF
CDR3 DNA: TGCGCCAGCAGCGTTGGACAGGACTACCAAGAGACCCAGTACTTC

clone size: -
V gene: TRBV30
D gene: -
J gene: TRBJ1-5
CDR3 protein: CAWSIAGDQPQHF
CDR3 DNA: TGTGCCTGGAGTATCGCGGGGGATCAGCCCCAGCATTTT

clone size: -
V gene: TRBV28
D gene: -
J gene: TRBJ2-3
CDR3 protein: CASSPAPFATSTDTQYF
CDR3 DNA: TGTGCCAGCAGTCCCGCCCCTTTCGCAACTAGCACAGATACGCAGTATTTT

clone size: -
V gene: TRBV11-3
D gene: TRBD2
J gene: TRBJ2-5
CDR3 protein: CASSSTSGGQTQYF
CDR3 DNA: TGTGCCAGCAGCTCGACTAGCGGGGGACAGACCCAGTACTTC

clone size: few
V gene: TRBV29-1
D gene: -
J gene: TRBJ2-1
CDR3 protein: CSVDPGAGSYNEQFF
CDR3 DNA: TGCAGCGTTGATCCCGGGGCGGGGTCCTACAATGAGCAGTTCTTC

clone size: -
V gene: TRBV29-1
D gene: TRBD1
J gene: TRBJ2-3
CDR3 protein: CSVEQGAGDTQYF
CDR3 DNA: TGCAGCGTTGAACAGGGGGCGGGAGATACGCAGTATTTT

clone size: -
V gene: TRBV18
D gene: -
J gene: TRBJ2-3
CDR3 protein: CASSPDSNTQYF
CDR3 DNA: TGTGCCAGCTCACCGGACAGTAATACGCAGTATTTT

clone size: -
V gene: TRBV6-5
D gene: -
J gene: TRBJ2-5
CDR3 protein: CASRLSGRLGETQYF
CDR3 DNA: TGTGCCAGCAGACTTTCGGGGAGGCTGGGGGAGACCCAGTACTTC

clone size: few
V gene: TRBV10-3
D gene: TRBD1
J gene: TRBJ1-5
CDR3 protein: CAARSSGGSNQPQHF
CDR3 DNA: TGTGCCGCTAGAAGCTCAGGGGGCTCCAATCAGCCCCAGCATTTT

clone size: -
V gene: TRBV4-2
D gene: -
J gene: TRBJ2-1
CDR3 protein: CASSLLGSDHEQFF
CDR3 DNA: TGTGCCAGCAGCTTGTTGGGCTCCGACCATGAGCAGTTCTTC

clone size: -
V gene: TRBV5-1
D gene: TRBD2
J gene: TRBJ2-2
CDR3 protein: CASSSLAGSPGELFF
CDR3 DNA: TGCGCCAGCAGCTCGCTAGCGGGGTCTCCCGGGGAGCTGTTTTTT

clone size: many
V gene: TRBV30
D gene: -
J gene: TRBJ2-2
CDR3 protein: CAWSIDTSAELFF
CDR3 DNA: TGTGCCTGGAGTATCGACACCTCAGCAGAGCTGTTTTTT

clone size: few
V gene: TRBV28
D gene: -
J gene: TRBJ2-5
CDR3 protein: CATVSSTGRYQETQYF
CDR3 DNA: TGTGCCACCGTTTCGTCGACGGGAAGGTACCAAGAGACCCAGTACTTC

clone size: -
V gene: TRBV14
D gene: -
J gene: TRBJ1-5
CDR3 protein: CASSLMEGQPQHF
CDR3 DNA: TGTGCCAGCAGCCTAATGGAGGGTCAGCCCCAGCATTTT

clone size: -
V gene: TRBV4-2
D gene: -
J gene: TRBJ1-2
CDR3 protein: CASSQAQGGYTF
CDR3 DNA: TGTGCCAGCAGCCAAGCCCAGGGTGGCTACACCTTC

clone size: few
V gene: TRBV7-9
D gene: -
J gene: TRBJ1-3
CDR3 protein: CASTSTGNTIYF
CDR3 DNA: TGTGCCAGCACCTCTACCGGAAACACCATATATTTT

clone size: -
V gene: TRBV27
D gene: -
J gene: TRBJ1-4
CDR3 protein: CASSRSLNEKLFF
CDR3 DNA: TGTGCCAGCTCCCGGTCTCTCAATGAAAAACTGTTTTTT

clone size: -
V gene: TRBV19
D gene: TRBD1
J gene: TRBJ2-7
CDR3 protein: CASSMGQASQKQYF
CDR3 DNA: TGTGCCAGTAGTATGGGACAGGCGTCCCAGAAGCAGTACTTC

clone size: -
V gene: TRBV28
D gene: TRBD1
J gene: TRBJ2-7
CDR3 protein: CASSPGGHPYEQYF
CDR3 DNA: TGTGCCAGCAGCCCAGGGGGCCATCCCTACGAGCAGTACTTC

clone size: few
V gene: TRBV5-1
D gene: TRBD1
J gene: TRBJ2-3
CDR3 protein: CASSTGQGTADTQYF
CDR3 DNA: TGCGCCAGCAGTACGGGACAGGGGACAGCAGATACGCAGTATTTT

clone size: -
V gene: TRBV11-2
D gene: -
J gene: TRBJ2-7
CDR3 protein: CASSLRAGPYEQYF
CDR3 DNA: TGTGCCAGCAGCTTAAGGGCGGGTCCCTACGAGCAGTACTTC

clone size: -
V gene: TRBV7-2
D gene: -
J gene: TRBJ2-1
CDR3 protein: CASSLDGGGHYNEQFF
CDR3 DNA: TGTGCCAGCAGCTTAGACGGCGGGGGCCACTACAATGAGCAGTTCTTC

clone size: few
V gene: TRBV25-1
D gene: TRBD2
J gene: TRBJ2-3
CDR3 protein: CASSDRAGGLTDTQYF
CDR3 DNA: TGTGCCAGCAGTGATCGAGCGGGGGGTTTAACAGATACGCAGTATTTT

clone size: few
V gene: TRBV18
D gene: TRBD2
J gene: TRBJ2-7
CDR3 protein: CASSLLGRGGEQYF
CDR3 DNA: TGTGCCAGCTCCCTCCTGGGGAGGGGAGGCGAGCAGTACTTC

clone size: -
V gene: TRBV6-6
D gene: TRBD2
J gene: TRBJ2-1
CDR3 protein: CASSYRLAGNEQFF
CDR3 DNA: TGTGCCAGCAGTTACCGACTAGCGGGGAATGAGCAGTTCTTC

clone size: -
V gene: TRBV9
D gene: -
J gene: TRBJ2-1
CDR3 protein: CASSVDFRGVRGQFF
CDR3 DNA: TGTGCCAGCAGCGTAGATTTCAGAGGCGTCAGGGGGCAGTTCTTC

clone size: few
V gene: TRBV18
D gene: -
J gene: TRBJ1-4
CDR3 protein: CASSPPSQGTGEKLFF
CDR3 DNA: TGTGCCAGCTCACCACCGTCACAGGGCACTGGTGAAAAACTGTTTTTT

clone size: many
V gene: TRBV5-1
D gene: -
J gene: TRBJ1-3
CDR3 protein: CASSLAPDNGNTIYF
CDR3 DNA: TGCGCCAGCAGCTTGGCCCCGGACAACGGAAACACCATATATTTT

clone size: few
V gene: TRBV5-6
D gene: TRBD1
J gene: TRBJ2-7
CDR3 protein: CASSLRAGGYHEQYF
CDR3 DNA: TGTGCCAGCAGCTTGCGGGCAGGGGGCTACCACGAGCAGTACTTC

clone size: -
V gene: TRBV10-3
D gene: TRBD2
J gene: TRBJ2-7
CDR3 protein: CAISSGVEQYF
CDR3 DNA: TGTGCCATCAGTAGCGGGGTCGAGCAGTACTTC

clone size: -
V gene: TRBV25-1
D gene: -
J gene: TRBJ2-3
CDR3 protein: CASSGGVYTDTQYF
CDR3 DNA: TGTGCCAGCAGCGGCGGGGTTTACACAGATACGCAGTATTTT

clone size: -
V gene: TRBV11-2
D gene: TRBD1
J gene: TRBJ1-4
CDR3 protein: CASSPTGGPNEKLFF
CDR3 DNA: TGTGCCAGCAGCCCGACAGGGGGCCCAAATGAAAAACTGTTTTTT

clone size: few
V gene: TRBV7-9
D gene: TRBD2
J gene: TRBJ2-3
CDR3 protein: CASRSGTSGGVVRTDTQYF
CDR3 DNA: TGTGCCAGCAGGTCAGGGACTAGCGGGGGAGTCGTACGCACAGATACGCAGTATTTT

clone size: -
V gene: TRBV6-1
D gene: -
J gene: TRBJ1-2
CDR3 protein: CASSLTGFGYTF
CDR3 DNA: TGTGCCAGCAGTTTAACAGGGTTTGGCTACACCTTC

clone size: few
V gene: TRBV9
D gene: TRBD1
J gene: TRBJ2-5
CDR3 protein: CASSVAGTGGGETQYF
CDR3 DNA: TGTGCCAGCAGCGTAGCCGGGACAGGGGGCGGGGAGACCCAGTACTTC

clone size: -
V gene: TRBV9
D gene: -
J gene: TRBJ2-3
CDR3 protein: CASSAGGDTQYF
CDR3 DNA: TGTGCCAGCAGCGCAGGGGGGGATACGCAGTATTTT

clone size: -
V gene: TRBV5-4
D gene: TRBD1
J gene: TRBJ2-7
CDR3 protein: CASSGDRNYEQYF
CDR3 DNA: TGTGCCAGCAGCGGGGACAGGAACTACGAGCAGTACTTC

clone size: few
V gene: TRBV12-5
D gene: -
J gene: TRBJ1-5
CDR3 protein: CASAPRDEPQHF
CDR3 DNA: TGTGCTAGTGCTCCTCGGGATGAGCCCCAGCATTTT

clone size: few
V gene: TRBV5-6
D gene: -
J gene: TRBJ1-6
CDR3 protein: CASSFGTPNSPLHF
CDR3 DNA: TGTGCCAGCAGCTTCGGGACACCCAATTCACCCCTCCACTTT